This T cell receptor (beta chain) was profiled in a study of T cell responses to AZD1222 COVID-19 vaccine. The CDR3 covers 12 residues. The V gene lost 9 bases and the J gene lost 9 bases, with 12 bases spanning the gap. CDR1 is SGHNT, CDR2 YENEEA, per germline. Comments on this clone: Its antigen is still unknown.

Overall study findings and caveats: As reported, nearly half of all spike-specific TCRs target variant regions that are unmutated. Most donors were white British, females outnumbered males, and clonal diversity was possibly underestimated.

Clones were sequenced by immunoSEQ multiplex PCR, and TCRdb holds only the in-frame ones, with some missing. The top ten hold around 1% of the sample, which has 150,000 to 200,000 clones, about 91% seen once. The starting material was peripheral blood, obtained 28 days after the second AZD1222 dose. This chain uses TRBV11-3 with TRBJ1-6; D is ambiguous. The sequence was collected from an adult who received the AZD1222 COVID-19 vaccine. CDR3 nucleotide sequence: TGTGCCAGGGGAGTTGGGATTTCACCCCTCCACTTT. It is translated as CARGVGISPLHF.